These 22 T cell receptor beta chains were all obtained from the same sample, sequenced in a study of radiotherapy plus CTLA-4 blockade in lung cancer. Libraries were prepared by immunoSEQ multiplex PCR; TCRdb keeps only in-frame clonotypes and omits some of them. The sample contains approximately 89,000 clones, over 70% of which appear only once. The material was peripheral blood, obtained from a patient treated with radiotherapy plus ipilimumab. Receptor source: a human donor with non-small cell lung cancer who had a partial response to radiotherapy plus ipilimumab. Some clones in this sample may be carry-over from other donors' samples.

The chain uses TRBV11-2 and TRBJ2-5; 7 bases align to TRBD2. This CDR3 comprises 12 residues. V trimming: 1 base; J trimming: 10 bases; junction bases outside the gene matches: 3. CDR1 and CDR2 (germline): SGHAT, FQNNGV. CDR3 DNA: TGTGCCAGCAGCTTAGCGGGAGGCCGCCAGTACTTC. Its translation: CASSLAGGRQYF.

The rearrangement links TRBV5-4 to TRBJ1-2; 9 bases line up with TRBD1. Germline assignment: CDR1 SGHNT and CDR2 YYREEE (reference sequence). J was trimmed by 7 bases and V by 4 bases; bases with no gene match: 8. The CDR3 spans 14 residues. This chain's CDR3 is CASSNRGRRGGYTF. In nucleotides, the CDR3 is TGTGCCAGCAGCAACAGGGGGCGACGAGGTGGCTACACCTTC.

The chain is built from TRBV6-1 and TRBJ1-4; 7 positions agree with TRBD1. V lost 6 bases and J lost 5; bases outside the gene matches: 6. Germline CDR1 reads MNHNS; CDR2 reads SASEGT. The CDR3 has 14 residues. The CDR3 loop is CASSQDRRNEKLFF. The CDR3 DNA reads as TGTGCCAGCAGCCAGGACAGGCGGAATGAAAAACTGTTTTTT.

CDR3 coding DNA: TGCGCCAGCAGCCTCGTTACGGCCGGGGAGCTGTTTTTT. This encodes CASSLVTAGELFF. This sequence joins TRBV4-3 and TRBJ2-2, with unresolved D. V lost 4 bases, J lost 6 bases, and 9 bases lay in between. Germline CDR1 LGHNA, CDR2 YSLEER. CDR3 length: 13 amino acids.

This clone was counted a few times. DNA of the CDR3: TGTGCCAGCAGCGAACCAGGGAACACTGAAGCTTTCTTT. Its protein product is CASSEPGNTEAFF. The chain recombines TRBV11-3 with TRBJ1-1, with D unresolved. Looked up from germline, CDR1 is SGHNT and CDR2 is YENEEA. There are 13 residues in the CDR3. V was shortened by 5 bases and J by 1 base, with 8 bases between the two germline ends. Full variable domain (rest looked up from reference TRBV11-3 and TRBJ1-1): EAGVVQSPRYKIIEKKQPVAFWCNPISGHNTLYWYLQNLGQGPELLIRYENEEAVDDSQLPKDRFSAERLKGVDSTLKIQPAELGDSAVYLCASSEPGNTEAFFGQGTRLTVV.

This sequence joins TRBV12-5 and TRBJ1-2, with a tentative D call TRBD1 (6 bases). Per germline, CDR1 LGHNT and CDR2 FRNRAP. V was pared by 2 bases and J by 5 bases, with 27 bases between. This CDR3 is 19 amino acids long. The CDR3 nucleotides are TGTGCTAGTGGTTTGACACTCCCAGGCGGACAGCCGATTCCTTATGGCTACACCTTC. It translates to CASGLTLPGGQPIPYGYTF.

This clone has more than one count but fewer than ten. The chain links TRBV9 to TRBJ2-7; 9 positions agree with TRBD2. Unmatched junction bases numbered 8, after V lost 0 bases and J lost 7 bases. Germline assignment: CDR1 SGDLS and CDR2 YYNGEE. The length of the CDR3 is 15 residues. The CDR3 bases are TGTGCCAGCAGCGTAGAGGCTAGCGGGACTCGAGAGCAGTACTTC. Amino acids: CASSVEASGTREQYF.

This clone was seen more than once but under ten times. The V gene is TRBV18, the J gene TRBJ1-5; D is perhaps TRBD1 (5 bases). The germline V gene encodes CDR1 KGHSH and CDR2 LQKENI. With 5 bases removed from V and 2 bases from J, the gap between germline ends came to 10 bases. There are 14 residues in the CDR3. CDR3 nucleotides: TGTGCCAGCTCATTGGGGGGAGGCAATCAGCCCCAGCATTTT. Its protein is CASSLGGGNQPQHF.

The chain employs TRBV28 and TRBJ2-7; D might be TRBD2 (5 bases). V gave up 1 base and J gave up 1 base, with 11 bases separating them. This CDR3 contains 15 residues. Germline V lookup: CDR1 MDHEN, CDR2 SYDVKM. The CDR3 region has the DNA TGTGCCAGCAGTTTATCGGGGTCTAGGTCCTACGAGCAGTACTTC. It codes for CASSLSGSRSYEQYF. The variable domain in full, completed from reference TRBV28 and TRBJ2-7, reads DVKVTQSSRYLVKRTGEKVFLECVQDMDHENMFWYRQDPGLGLRLIYFSYDVKMKEKGDIPEGYSVSREKKERFSLILESASTNQTSMYLCASSLSGSRSYEQYFGPGTRLTVT.

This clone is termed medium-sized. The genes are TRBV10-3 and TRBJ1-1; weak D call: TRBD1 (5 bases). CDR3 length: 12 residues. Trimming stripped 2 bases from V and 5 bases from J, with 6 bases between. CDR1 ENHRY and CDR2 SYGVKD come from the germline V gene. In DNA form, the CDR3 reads TGTGCCATCAGTGAGGGGGGGACTGAAGCTTTCTTT. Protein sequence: CAISEGGTEAFF.

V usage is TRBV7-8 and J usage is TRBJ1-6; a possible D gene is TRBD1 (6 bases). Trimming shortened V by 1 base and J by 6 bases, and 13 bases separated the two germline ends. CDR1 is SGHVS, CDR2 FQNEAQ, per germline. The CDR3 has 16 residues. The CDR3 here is CASSLVEGRGNSPLHF. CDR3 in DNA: TGTGCCAGCAGCTTAGTAGAGGGCAGGGGTAATTCACCCCTCCACTTT.

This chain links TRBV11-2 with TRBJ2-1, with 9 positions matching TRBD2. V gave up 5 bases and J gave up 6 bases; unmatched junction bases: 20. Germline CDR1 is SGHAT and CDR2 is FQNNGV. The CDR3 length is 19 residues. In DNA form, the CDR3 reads TGTGCCAGCAGCAGATCCGGGACTAGCTCAACACCGAGGGGCAATGAGCAGTTCTTC. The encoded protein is CASSRSGTSSTPRGNEQFF.

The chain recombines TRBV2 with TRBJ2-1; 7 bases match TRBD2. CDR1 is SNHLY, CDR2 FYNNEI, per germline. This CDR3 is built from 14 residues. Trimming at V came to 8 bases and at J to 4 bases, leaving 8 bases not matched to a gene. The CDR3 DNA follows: TGTGCCAGCGGATCGGGGGGACGGTACAATGAGCAGTTCTTC. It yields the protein CASGSGGRYNEQFF.

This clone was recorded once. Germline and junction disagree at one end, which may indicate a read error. The DNA of the CDR3 is TGTGCCAGCAAGGGGCGGGAACTTTCCTACAATGGGCAGTTCTTC. It is translated as CASKGRELSYNGQFF. The chain uses TRBV28 and TRBJ2-1; TRBD2 is a possible D gene (6 bases). The CDR3 spans 15 residues. Germline V CDR1 and CDR2: MDHEN, SYDVKM.

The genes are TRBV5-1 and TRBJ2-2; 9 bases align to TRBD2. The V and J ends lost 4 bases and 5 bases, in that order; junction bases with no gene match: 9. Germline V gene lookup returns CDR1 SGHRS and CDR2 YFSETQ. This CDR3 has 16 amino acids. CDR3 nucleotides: TGCGCCAGCAGCGCTTTTCTAGCGGGACAGACCGGGGAGCTGTTTTTT. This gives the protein CASSAFLAGQTGELFF.

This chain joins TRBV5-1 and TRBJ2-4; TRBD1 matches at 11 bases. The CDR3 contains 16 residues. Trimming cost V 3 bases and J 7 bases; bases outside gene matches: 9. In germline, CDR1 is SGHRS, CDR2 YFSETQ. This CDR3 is CASSYRTGGEGNIQYF. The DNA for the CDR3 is TGCGCCAGCAGCTATAGGACAGGGGGCGAGGGGAACATTCAGTACTTC.

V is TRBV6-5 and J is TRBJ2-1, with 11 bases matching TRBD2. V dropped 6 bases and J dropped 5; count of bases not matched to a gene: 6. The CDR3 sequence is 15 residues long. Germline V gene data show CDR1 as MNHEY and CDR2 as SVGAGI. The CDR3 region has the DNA TGTGCCAGCAGGGGACTAGCGGAACCCCACAATGAGCAGTTCTTC. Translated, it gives CASRGLAEPHNEQFF.

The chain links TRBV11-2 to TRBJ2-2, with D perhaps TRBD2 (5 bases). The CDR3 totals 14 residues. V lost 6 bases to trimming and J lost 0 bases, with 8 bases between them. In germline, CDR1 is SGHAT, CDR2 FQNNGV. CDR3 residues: CASRPAANTGELFF. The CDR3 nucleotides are TGTGCCAGCAGGCCAGCGGCGAACACCGGGGAGCTGTTTTTT.

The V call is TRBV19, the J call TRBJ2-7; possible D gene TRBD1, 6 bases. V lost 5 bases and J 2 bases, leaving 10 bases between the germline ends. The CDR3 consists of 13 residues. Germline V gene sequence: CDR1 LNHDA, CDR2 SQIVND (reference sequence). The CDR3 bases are TGTGCCAGTAGTTACAGGGACGCCTACGAGCAGTACTTC. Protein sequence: CASSYRDAYEQYF.

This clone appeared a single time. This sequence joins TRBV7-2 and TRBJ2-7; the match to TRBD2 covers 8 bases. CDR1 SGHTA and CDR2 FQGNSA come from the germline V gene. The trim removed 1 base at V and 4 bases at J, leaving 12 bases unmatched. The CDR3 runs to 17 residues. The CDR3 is CASSLGGSRLALYEQYF. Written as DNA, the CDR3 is TGTGCCAGCAGCTTAGGCGGATCTCGACTAGCGCTTTACGAGCAGTACTTC.

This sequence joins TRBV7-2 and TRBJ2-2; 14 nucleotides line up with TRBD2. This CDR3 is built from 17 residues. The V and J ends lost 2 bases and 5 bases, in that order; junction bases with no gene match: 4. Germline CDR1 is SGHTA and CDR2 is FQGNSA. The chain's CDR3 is CASSLKGTSGGTGELFF. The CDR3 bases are TGTGCCAGCAGCTTAAAAGGGACTAGCGGGGGAACCGGGGAGCTGTTTTTT.

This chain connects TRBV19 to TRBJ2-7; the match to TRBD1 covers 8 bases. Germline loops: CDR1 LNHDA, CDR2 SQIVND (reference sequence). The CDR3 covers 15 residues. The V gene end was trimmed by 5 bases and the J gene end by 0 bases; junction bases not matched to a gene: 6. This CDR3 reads CASSAPGQASYEQYF. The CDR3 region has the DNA TGTGCCAGTAGTGCTCCGGGACAGGCCTCCTACGAGCAGTACTTC.